Listed below are T cell receptor beta chains from one sample, sequenced in a study of T cell responses to AZD1222 COVID-19 vaccine. Sequenced by immunoSEQ multiplex PCR; TCRdb stores in-frame clones only, minus some. The table records some 110,000 clones, 93% of them present only once. Sample: peripheral blood, taken on day 0 of AZD1222 vaccination. The receptors shown here come from an adult in good health. CDR3s leave out the opening cysteine and the closing phenylalanine or tryptophan. The order of the fields is J gene, V gene, CDR3 protein.

TRBJ1-5 | TRBV19 | ASADTLNQPQH
TRBJ1-2 | TRBV5-1 | ASRSGQGADGYT
TRBJ2-7 | TRBV7-2 | ASSFGQGGGEQY
TRBJ2-7 | TRBV6-1 | ASSEGVLDEQY
TRBJ2-1 | TRBV9 | ASSVDGGSYNEQF
TRBJ1-1 | TRBV7-6 | ASSLSGGDTEAF
TRBJ1-4 | TRBV9 | ASSVGRAAEKLF
TRBJ2-2 | TRBV7-2 | ASSPSGRRNTGELF
TRBJ2-3 | TRBV19 | ASKSDGRVFPQY
TRBJ2-3 | TRBV28 | ASSSSGGSGGTQY
TRBJ2-7 | TRBV30 | AWSVPRLEQY
TRBJ1-1 | TRBV6-6 | ASSWGQNTEAF
TRBJ2-1 | TRBV7-8 | ASNPEQGSSYNEQF
TRBJ2-4 | TRBV28 | ASCPGSENIQY
TRBJ2-7 | TRBV7-3 | ASSIGRQGMQY
TRBJ1-1 | TRBV12-3/TRBV12-4 | ASTRQGDTEAF
TRBJ2-7 | TRBV29-1 | SVESGGPYEQY